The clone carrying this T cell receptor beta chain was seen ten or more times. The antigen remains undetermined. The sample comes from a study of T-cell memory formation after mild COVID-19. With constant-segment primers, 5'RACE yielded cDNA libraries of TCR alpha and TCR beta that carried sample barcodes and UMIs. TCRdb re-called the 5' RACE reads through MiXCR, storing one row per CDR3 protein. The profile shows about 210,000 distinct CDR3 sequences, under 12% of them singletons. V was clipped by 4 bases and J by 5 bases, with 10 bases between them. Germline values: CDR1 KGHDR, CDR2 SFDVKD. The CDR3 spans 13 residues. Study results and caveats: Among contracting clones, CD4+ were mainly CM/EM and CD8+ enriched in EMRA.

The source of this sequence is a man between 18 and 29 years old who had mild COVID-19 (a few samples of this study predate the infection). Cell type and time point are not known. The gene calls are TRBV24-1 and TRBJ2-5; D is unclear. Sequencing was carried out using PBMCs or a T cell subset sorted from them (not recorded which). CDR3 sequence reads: CATSDTALETQYF. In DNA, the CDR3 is TGTGCCACCAGTGACACAGCCCTGGAGACCCAGTACTTC.